The subject of this entry is one T cell receptor (beta chain). The CDR3 spans 11 residues. CDR1 MNHNS and CDR2 SASEGT come from the germline V gene. These data belong to a study of blood T cells in healthy people across ages. Primed by a sample-barcoded 5' primer and a J-beta primer mix, a second PCR proceeded for about 6 to 12 cycles. TCRdb independently ran MiXCR on the 5' RACE reads; one entry per CDR3 protein. The sample carries about 1.4 million distinct CDR3 sequences, approximately 59% recorded once. Source material: blood. The chain employs TRBV6-1 and TRBJ1-2; no clear D gene. The sequence came from a man between 18 and 29 years old in good health. This CDR3 is CAGGTPYGYTF. The CDR3 nucleotides are TGTGCGGGCGGCACACCTTATGGCTACACCTTC.